This T cell receptor beta chain was sequenced for a study of low-dose radiotherapy and immunotherapy resistance in tumors. TRAV- and TRBV-specific primers were used for first-strand cDNA, which covered alpha and beta chains. A roughly 20-cycle PCR with a constant-region primer and V-primer adapter amplified TCRs. Amplification of isolated mRNA was accomplished via in vitro transcription. TCRdb redid the calling of the reads with MiXCR, one entry per CDR3 protein. The data hold around 6,000 distinct CDR3 sequences, with approximately 70% observed a single time. Each eligible patient had an advanced solid tumor, and these tumors lacked tumor-infiltrating lymphocytes. CDR1 is LNHDA, CDR2 SQIVND, per germline (reference sequence). The CDR3 has 13 amino acids. The J segment lost 6 bases and the V segment lost 3 bases, leaving 5 bases of the junction unmatched.

V gene TRBV19 combines with J gene TRBJ2-7, with TRBD1 matching 7 bases. The sequence derives from a human donor with advanced metastatic prostate, ovarian, gallbladder or colorectal cancer (not recorded which). This table probably holds off-target reads from a library built for another chain. The CDR3 reads CASSILPGGEQYF. The CDR3 DNA reads as TGTGCCAGTAGTATCCTGCCAGGGGGCGAGCAGTACTTC.